This TCR beta chain was obtained from a study of T cell repertoires in aging, cancer and after chemotherapy. Study in general: Chronic lymphocytic leukemia patients on fludarabine- or bendamustine-based regimens gave paired samples before and after chemotherapy. About 10 million TCR reads made up the full dataset. Findings of the study overall: Age-matched healthy donors had significantly more diverse, less clonal blood TCR repertoires than untreated cancer patients. Median generation probability rose over the chemotherapy interval in each cancer cohort, suggesting rebound thymic output.

A mixed TRB-A/B primer pool amplified rearranged TRB by multiplex touch-down PCR. Each CDR3 protein gets one entry after TCRdb re-called the multiplex PCR reads with MiXCR. This table has about 4,300 distinct CDR3 sequences, about two fifths appearing once. About this clonotype itself: No antigen is known for it.

V lost 7 bases and J lost 7, with 12 bases in between. The CDR3 totals 12 residues. In germline, CDR1 is SEHNR, CDR2 FQNEAQ (reference sequence). The template was genomic DNA from peripheral blood, not RNA. The chain uses TRBV7-9 and TRBJ2-3; D is unclear. Sequencing was carried out using blood. The origin of this receptor is a human donor with a blood cancer. The CDR3 bases are TGTGCCAGCAACACCCCTTTGAATACGCAGTATTTT. It specifies CASNTPLNTQYF.